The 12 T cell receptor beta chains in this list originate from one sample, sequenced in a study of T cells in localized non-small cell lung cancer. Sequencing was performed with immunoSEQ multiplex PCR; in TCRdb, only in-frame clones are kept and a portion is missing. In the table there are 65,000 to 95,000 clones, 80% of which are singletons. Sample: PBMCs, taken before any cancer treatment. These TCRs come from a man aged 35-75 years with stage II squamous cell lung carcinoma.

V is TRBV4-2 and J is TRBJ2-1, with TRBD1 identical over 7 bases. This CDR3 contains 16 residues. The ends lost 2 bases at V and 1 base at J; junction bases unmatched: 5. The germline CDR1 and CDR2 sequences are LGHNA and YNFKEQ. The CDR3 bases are TGTGCCAGCAGCCAACAGACAGGGTCGTCCTACAATGAGCAGTTCTTC. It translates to CASSQQTGSSYNEQFF.

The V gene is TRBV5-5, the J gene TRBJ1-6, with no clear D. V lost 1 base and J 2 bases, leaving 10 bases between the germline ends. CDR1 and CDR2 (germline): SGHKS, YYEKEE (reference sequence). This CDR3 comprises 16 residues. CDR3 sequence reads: CASSLRGSTYNSPLHF. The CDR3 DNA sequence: TGTGCCAGCAGCTTGCGGGGTTCCACCTATAATTCACCCCTCCACTTT.

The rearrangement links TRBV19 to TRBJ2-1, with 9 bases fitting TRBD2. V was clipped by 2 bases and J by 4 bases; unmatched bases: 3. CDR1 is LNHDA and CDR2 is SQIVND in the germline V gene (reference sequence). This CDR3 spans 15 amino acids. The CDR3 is CASSIRLAGYNEQFF. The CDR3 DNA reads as TGTGCCAGTAGTATAAGGCTAGCGGGATACAATGAGCAGTTCTTC.

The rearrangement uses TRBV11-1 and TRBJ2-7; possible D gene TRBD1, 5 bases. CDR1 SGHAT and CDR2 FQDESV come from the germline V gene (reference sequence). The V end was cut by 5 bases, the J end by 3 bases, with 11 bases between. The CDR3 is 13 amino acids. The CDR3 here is CASSPDTYYEQYF. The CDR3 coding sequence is TGTGCCAGCAGCCCGGACACTTACTACGAGCAGTACTTC.

The CDR3 nucleotides read TGTGCCAGCAGCGTCTCGGGGAGTTGGGAAGGCTACACCTTC. Encoded protein: CASSVSGSWEGYTF. The chain combines TRBV9 with TRBJ1-2; D is undetermined. The germline CDR1 and CDR2 sequences are SGDLS and YYNGEE. This CDR3 comprises 14 residues. Trimming took 2 bases from V and 8 from J, leaving 16 bases between them.

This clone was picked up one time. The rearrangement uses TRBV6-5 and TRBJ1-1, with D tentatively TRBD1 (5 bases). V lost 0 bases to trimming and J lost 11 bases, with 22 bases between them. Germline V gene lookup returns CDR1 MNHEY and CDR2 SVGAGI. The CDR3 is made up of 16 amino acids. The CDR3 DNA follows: TGTGCCAGCAGTTACTCGAGATTCCAGGACACAAGCGGGGCTTTCTTT. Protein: CASSYSRFQDTSGAFF.

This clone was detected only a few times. The CDR3 is CASSYLADVGTDTQYF. CDR3 DNA sequence: TGCGCCAGCAGCTACCTAGCGGATGTCGGCACAGATACGCAGTATTTT. The rearrangement joins TRBV5-1 to TRBJ2-3; 7 bases agree with TRBD2. The CDR3 loop spans 16 amino acids. V dropped 3 bases and J dropped 1; count of bases not matched to a gene: 8. Germline V gene data show CDR1 as SGHRS and CDR2 as YFSETQ.

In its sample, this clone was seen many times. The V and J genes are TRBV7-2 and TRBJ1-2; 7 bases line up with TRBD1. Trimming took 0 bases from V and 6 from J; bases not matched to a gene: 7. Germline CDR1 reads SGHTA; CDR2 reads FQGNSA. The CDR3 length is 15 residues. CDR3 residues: CASSLAGDSIHGYTF. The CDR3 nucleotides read TGTGCCAGCAGCTTAGCGGGGGACAGCATCCATGGCTACACCTTC.

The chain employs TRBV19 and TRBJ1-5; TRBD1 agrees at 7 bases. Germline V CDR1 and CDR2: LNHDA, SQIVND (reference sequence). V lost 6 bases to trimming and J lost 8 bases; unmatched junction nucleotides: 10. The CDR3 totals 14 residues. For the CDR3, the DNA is TGTGCCAGTAGGCAGGGACAGCAATTGAAGCCCCAGCATTTT. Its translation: CASRQGQQLKPQHF.

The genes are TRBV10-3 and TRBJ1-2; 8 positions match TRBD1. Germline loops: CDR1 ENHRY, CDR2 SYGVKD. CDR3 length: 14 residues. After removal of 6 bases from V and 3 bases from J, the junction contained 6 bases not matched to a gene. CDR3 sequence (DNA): TGTGCCATCAGCCAGGGACAGGATTACTATGGCTACACCTTC. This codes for CAISQGQDYYGYTF.

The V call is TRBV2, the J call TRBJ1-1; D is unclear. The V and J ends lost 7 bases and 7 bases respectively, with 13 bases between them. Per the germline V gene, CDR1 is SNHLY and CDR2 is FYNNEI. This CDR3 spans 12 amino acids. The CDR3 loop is CASKSVPSEAFF. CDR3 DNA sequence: TGTGCCAGCAAATCGGTCCCGAGTGAAGCTTTCTTT.

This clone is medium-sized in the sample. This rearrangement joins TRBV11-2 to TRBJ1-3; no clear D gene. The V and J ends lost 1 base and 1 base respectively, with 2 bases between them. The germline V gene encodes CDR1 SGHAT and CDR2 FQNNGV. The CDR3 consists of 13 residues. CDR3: CASSLVSGNTIYF. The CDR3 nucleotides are TGTGCCAGCAGCTTAGTTTCTGGAAACACCATATATTTT.